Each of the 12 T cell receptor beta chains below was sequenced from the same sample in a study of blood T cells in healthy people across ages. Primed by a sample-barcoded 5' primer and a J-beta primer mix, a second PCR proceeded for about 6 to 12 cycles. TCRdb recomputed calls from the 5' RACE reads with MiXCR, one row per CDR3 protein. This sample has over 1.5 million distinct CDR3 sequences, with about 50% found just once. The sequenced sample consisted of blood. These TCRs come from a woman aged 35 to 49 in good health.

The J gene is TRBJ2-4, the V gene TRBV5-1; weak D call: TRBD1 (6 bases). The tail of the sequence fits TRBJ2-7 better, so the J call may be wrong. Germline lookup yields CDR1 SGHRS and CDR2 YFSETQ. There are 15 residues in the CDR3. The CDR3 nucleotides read TGCGCCAGCACAGCCTCGGGGACAACCCTCATCGAGCAGTACTTC. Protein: CASTASGTTLIEQYF.

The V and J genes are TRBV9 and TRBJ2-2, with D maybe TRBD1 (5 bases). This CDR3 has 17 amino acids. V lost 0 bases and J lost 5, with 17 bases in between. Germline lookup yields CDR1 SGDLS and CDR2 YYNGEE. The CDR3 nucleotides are TGTGCCAGCAGCGTAGAATATAAGCAGGGTCGAACCGGGGAGCTGTTTTTT. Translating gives CASSVEYKQGRTGELFF.

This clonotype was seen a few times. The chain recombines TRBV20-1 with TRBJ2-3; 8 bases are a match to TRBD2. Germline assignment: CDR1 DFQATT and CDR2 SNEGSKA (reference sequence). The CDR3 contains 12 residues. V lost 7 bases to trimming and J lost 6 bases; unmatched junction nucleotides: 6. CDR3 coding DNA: TGCAGTGGCAGCGGGGGCGCGGATACGCAGTATTTT. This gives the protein CSGSGGADTQYF.

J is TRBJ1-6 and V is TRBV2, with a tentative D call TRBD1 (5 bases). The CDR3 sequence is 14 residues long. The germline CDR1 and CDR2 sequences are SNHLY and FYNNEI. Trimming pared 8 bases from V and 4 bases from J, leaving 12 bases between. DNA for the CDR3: TGTGCCAGCCACGGCGACAGATATAATTCACCCCTCCACTTT. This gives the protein CASHGDRYNSPLHF.

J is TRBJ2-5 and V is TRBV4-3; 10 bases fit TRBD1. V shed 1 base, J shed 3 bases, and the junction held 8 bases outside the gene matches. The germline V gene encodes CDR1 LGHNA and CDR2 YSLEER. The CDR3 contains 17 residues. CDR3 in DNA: TGCGCCAGCAGCCAAGGACCGGGACAGGGGTTGGAAGAGACCCAGTACTTC. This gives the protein CASSQGPGQGLEETQYF.

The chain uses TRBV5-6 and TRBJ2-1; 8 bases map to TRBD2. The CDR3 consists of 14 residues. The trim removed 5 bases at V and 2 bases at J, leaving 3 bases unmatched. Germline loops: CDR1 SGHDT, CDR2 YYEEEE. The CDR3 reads CASSMRGAYNEQFF. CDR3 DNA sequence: TGTGCCAGCAGTATGCGGGGGGCCTACAATGAGCAGTTCTTC. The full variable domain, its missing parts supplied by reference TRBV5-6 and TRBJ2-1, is DAGVTQSPTHLIKTRGQQVTLRCSPKSGHDTVSWYQQALGQGPQFIFQYYEEEERQRGNFPDRFSGHQFPNYSSELNVNALLLGDSALYLCASSMRGAYNEQFFGPGTRLTVL.

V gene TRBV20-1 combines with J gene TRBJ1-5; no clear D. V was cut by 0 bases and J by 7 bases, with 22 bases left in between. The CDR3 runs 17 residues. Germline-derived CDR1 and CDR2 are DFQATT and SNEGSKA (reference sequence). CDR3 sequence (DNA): TGCAGTGCTAGAGACCAAAACAAGGGAGGAGTAGGGCAGCCCCAGCATTTT. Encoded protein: CSARDQNKGGVGQPQHF.

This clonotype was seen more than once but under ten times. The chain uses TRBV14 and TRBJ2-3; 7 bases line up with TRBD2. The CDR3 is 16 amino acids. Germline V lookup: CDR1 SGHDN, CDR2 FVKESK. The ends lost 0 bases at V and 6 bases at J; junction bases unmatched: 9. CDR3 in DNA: TGTGCCAGCAGCCAAGATTGGTCTAGCGGCGCGGATACGCAGTATTTT. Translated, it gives CASSQDWSSGADTQYF.

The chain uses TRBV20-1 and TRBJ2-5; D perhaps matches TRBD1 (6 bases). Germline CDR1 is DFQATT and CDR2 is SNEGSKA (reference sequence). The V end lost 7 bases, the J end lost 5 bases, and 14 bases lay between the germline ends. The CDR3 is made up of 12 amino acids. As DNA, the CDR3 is TGCAGTGGGGGGCTGGTGCGGGAGACCCAGTACTTC. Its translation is CSGGLVRETQYF.

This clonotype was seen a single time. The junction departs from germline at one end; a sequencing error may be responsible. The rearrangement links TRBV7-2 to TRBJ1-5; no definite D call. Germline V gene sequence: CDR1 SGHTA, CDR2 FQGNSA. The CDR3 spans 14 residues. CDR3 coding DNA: TGTGCCAACAGCCCCGACCTGGGCAATCAGCCCCAGCATTTT. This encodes CANSPDLGNQPQHF.

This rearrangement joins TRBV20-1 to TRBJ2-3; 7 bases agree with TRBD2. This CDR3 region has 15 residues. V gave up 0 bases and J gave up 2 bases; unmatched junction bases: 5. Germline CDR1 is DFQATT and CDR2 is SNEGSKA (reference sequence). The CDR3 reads CSARDYGGSTDTQYF. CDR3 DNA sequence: TGCAGTGCTAGAGATTACGGGGGGTCCACAGATACGCAGTATTTT.

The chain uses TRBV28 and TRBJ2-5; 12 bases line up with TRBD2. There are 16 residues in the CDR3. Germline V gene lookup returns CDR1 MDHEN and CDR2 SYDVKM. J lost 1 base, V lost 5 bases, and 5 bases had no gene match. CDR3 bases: TGTGCCAGCAGTCACCGACTAGCGGGGGCCCAAGAGACCCAGTACTTC. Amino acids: CASSHRLAGAQETQYF.